This record covers a single T cell receptor beta chain. This sample is drawn from a study of blood T cell repertoires in COVID-19. Overall study: PBMCs, B-cell-depleted T cells, or T cells provided the cDNA or gDNA that made up the material.

Sequencing used immunoSEQ multiplex PCR; TCRdb keeps in-frame clones, though not all of them. The table includes roughly 100,000 clones, 80% to 90% detected once. This CDR3 region has 18 residues. The junction had 16 bases not matched to a gene; V was cut back by 6 bases and J by 4 bases. Germline CDR1 is LNHDA and CDR2 is SQIVND (reference sequence). This TCR was recovered from a human donor in a cohort sampled during active COVID-19. The sequencing input was peripheral blood. V gene TRBV19 combines with J gene TRBJ1-2; 11 bases fit TRBD1. CDR3 sequence: CASRTSGTGGPRGYGYTF. The CDR3 nucleotides read TGTGCCAGTAGAACGTCGGGGACAGGGGGTCCTCGCGGCTATGGCTACACCTTC.